The clone carrying this T cell receptor beta chain was seen once. Its target is not known. The repertoire was sequenced with immunoSEQ multiplex PCR; TCRdb's copy has only in-frame clones and lacks some. This sample has 25,000 to 35,000 clones, with around 80% found just once. These data belong to a study of a mutant IDH1 vaccine in newly diagnosed glioma. Time point denoted: week 23, last vaccination. One vaccine dose held 300 ug of mutant IDH1 20-mer peptide and came with topical imiquimod. The CDR3 is 12 amino acids. V was cut by 6 bases and J by 2 bases, with 11 bases left in between. The germline gives CDR1 SQVTM, CDR2 ANQGSEA.

This TCR was sampled from a woman aged 18-30 years with glioma. The V call is TRBV29-1, the J call TRBJ2-7; perhaps TRBD2 as D (5 bases). Sample: PBMCs, taken from a glioma patient whose treatment included an IDH1 peptide vaccine. CDR3 DNA: TGCAGCGTCAACGACGGGACCTACGAGCAGTACTTC. It codes for CSVNDGTYEQYF.